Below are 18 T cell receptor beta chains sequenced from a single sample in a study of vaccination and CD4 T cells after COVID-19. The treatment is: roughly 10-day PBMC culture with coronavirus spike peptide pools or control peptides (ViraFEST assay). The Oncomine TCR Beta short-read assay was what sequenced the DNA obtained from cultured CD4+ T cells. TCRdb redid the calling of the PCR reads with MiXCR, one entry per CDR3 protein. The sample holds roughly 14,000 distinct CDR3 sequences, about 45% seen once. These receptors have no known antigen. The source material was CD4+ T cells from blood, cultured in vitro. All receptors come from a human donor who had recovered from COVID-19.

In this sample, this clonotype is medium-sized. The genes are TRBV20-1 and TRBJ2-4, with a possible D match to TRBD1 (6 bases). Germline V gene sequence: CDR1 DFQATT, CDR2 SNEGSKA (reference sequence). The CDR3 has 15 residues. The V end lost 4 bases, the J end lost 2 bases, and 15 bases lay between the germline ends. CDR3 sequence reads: CSAINREWSKNIQYF. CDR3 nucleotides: TGCAGTGCTATCAACAGGGAATGGTCCAAAAACATTCAGTACTTC.

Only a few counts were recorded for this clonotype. Here the CDR3 reads CASSPGASGTQYF. CDR3 bases: TGTGCCAGCTCACCGGGGGCTAGCGGGACCCAGTACTTC. The chain recombines TRBV18 with TRBJ2-5; a possible D gene is TRBD2 (7 bases). The ends were cut back, 3 bases at V and 7 bases at J, with 12 bases in the middle. Germline loops: CDR1 KGHSH, CDR2 LQKENI. This CDR3 spans 13 amino acids.

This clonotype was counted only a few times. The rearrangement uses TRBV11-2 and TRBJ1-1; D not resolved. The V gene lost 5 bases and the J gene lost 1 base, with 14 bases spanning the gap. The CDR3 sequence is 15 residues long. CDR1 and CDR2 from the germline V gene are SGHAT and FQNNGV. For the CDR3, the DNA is TGTGCCAGCAGCGAAGACACGCTTTCGAACACTGAAGCTTTCTTT. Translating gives CASSEDTLSNTEAFF. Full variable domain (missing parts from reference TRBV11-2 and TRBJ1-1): EAGVAQSPRYKIIEKRQSVAFWCNPISGHATLYWYQQILGQGPKLLIQFQNNGVVDDSQLPKDRFSAERLKGVDSTLKIQPAKLEDSAVYLCASSEDTLSNTEAFFGQGTRLTVV.

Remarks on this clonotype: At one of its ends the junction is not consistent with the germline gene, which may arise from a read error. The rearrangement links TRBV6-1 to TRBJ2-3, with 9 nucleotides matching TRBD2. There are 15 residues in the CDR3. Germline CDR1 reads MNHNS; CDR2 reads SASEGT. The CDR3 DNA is TGTGCCAACAGTGAGGGCGGGGGGGGCACAGATACGCAGTATTTT. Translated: CANSEGGGGTDTQYF.

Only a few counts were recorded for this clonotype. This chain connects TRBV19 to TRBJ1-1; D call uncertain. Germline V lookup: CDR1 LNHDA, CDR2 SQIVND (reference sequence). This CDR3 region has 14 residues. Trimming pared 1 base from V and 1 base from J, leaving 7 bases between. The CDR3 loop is CASSIGARNTEAFF. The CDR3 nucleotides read TGTGCCAGTAGTATAGGCGCCCGGAACACTGAAGCTTTCTTT. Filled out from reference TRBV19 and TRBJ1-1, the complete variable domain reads DGGITQSPKYLFRKEGQNVTLSCEQNLNHDAMYWYRQDPGQGLRLIYYSQIVNDFQKGDIAEGYSVSREKKESFPLTVTSAQKNPTAFYLCASSIGARNTEAFFGQGTRLTVV.

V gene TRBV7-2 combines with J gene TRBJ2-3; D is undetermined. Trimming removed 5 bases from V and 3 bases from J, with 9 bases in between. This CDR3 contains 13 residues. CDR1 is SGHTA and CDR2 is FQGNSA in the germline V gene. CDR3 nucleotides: TGTGCCAGCAGCCGCGACTGGACAGATACGCAGTATTTT. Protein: CASSRDWTDTQYF.

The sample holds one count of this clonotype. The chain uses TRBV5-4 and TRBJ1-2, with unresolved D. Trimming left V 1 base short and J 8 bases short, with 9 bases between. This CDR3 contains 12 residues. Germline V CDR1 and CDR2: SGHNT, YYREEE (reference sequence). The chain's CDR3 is CASSLTDEGYTF. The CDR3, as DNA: TGTGCCAGCAGCTTGACGGACGAGGGCTACACCTTC.

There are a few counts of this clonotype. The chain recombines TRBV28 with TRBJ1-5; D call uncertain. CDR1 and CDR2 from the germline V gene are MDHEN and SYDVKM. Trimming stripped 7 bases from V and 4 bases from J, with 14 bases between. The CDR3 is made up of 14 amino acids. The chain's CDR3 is CASKDGRINQPQHF. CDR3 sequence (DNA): TGTGCCAGCAAAGATGGGAGGATTAATCAGCCCCAGCATTTT.

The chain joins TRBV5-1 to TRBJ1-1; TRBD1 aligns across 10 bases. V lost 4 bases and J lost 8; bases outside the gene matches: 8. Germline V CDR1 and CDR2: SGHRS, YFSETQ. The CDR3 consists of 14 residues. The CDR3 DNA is TGCGCCAGCAGCCAAAGACAGGGGGCATCAGAAGCTTTCTTT. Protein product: CASSQRQGASEAFF. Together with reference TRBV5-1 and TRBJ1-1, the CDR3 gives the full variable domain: KAGVTQTPRYLIKTRGQQVTLSCSPISGHRSVSWYQQTPGQGLQFLFEYFSETQRNKGNFPGRFSGRQFSNSRSEMNVSTLELGDSALYLCASSQRQGASEAFFGQGTRLTVV.

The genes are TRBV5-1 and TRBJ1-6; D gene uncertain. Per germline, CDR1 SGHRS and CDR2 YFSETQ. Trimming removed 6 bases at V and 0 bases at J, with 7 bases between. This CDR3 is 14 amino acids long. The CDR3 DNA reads TGCGCCAGCAAGATCGACTCCTATAATTCACCCCTCCACTTT. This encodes CASKIDSYNSPLHF.

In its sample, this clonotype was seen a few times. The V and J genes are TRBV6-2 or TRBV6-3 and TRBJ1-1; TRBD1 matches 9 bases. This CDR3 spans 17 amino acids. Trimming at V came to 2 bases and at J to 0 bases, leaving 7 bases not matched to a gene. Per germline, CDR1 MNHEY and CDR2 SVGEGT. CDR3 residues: CASSYPDRGLMNTEAFF. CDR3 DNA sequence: TGTGCCAGCAGTTACCCGGACAGGGGATTAATGAACACTGAAGCTTTCTTT.

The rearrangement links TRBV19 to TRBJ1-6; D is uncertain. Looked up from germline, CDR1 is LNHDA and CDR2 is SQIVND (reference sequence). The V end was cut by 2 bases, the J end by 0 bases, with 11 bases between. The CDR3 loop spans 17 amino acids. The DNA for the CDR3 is TGTGCCAGTAGTATACGAATGAGGAGCTCCTATAATTCACCCCTCCACTTT. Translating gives CASSIRMRSSYNSPLHF.

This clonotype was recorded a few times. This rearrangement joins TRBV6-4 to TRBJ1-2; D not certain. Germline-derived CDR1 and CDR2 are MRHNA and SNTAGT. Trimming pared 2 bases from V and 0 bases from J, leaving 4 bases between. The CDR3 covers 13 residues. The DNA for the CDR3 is TGTGCCAGCAGTGACAGGGCTAACTATGGCTACACCTTC. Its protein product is CASSDRANYGYTF.

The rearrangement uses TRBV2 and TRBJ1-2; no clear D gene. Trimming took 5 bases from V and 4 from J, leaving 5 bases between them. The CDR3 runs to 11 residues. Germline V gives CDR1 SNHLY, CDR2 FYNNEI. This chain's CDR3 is CASSRSYGYTF. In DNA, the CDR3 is TGTGCCAGCAGTCGTAGCTATGGCTACACCTTC.

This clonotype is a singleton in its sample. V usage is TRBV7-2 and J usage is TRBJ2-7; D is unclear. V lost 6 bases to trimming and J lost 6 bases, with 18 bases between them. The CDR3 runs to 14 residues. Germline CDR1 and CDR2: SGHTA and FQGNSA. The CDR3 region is CASSQTSGSREQYF. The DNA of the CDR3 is TGTGCCAGCAGTCAGACGTCAGGAAGCCGCGAGCAGTACTTC.

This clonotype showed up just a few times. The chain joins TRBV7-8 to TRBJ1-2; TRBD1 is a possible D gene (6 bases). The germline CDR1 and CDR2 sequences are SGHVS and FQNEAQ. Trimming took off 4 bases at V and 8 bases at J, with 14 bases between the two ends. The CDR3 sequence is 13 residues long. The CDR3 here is CASSYDWTEGYTF. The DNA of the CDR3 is TGTGCCAGCAGCTACGACTGGACAGAGGGCTACACCTTC.

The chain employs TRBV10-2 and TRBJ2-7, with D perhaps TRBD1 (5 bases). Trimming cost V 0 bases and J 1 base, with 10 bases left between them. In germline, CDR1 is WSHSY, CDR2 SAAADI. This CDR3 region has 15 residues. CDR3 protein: CASSESISGSYEQYF. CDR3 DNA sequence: TGCGCCAGCAGTGAGTCCATATCAGGGTCCTACGAGCAGTACTTC.

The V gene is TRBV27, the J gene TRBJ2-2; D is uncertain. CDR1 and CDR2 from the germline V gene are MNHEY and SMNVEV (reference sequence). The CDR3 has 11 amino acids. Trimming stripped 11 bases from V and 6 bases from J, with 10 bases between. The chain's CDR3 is CALAPPGELFF. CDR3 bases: TGTGCCCTGGCCCCTCCCGGGGAGCTGTTTTTT.